This is a list of T cell receptor beta chains from one sample in a study of tumor-infiltrating lymphocytes in primary liver carcinoma. TCRdb fed the multiplex PCR reads into MiXCR, producing one record per CDR3 protein. The profile shows 150,000 to 200,000 distinct CDR3 sequences, roughly 61% of them singletons. What was sequenced was peripheral blood. All receptors come from a woman aged 55-75 years with primary liver carcinoma and hepatitis B virus infection. The CDR3 runs from the conserved cysteine through the conserved F or W. The D gene is left open where the match is weak. Clone size appears in some rows only: once, few, many, or a class for an expanded clone.

v_gene	j_gene	abundance	d_gene	CDR3nt	CDR3aa
TRBV11-2	TRBJ2-4	.	.	TGCGCCAGCAGCGTTTTTGTGGGGTCGCTAACCAAAAACATTGAGTACTTC	CASSVFVGSLTKNIEYF
TRBV7-9	TRBJ2-4	.	.	TGTGCCAGCAGCTTGGGCGGCGGTCCCAAAAACATTCAGTACTTC	CASSLGGGPKNIQYF
TRBV6-2/TRBV6-3	TRBJ2-7	many	TRBD2	TGTGCCAGCATTAGGGGACTACCCTTCTACGAGCAGTACTTC	CASIRGLPFYEQYF
TRBV6-5	TRBJ2-7	.	.	TGTGCCAGCAGTTACAACGGGCGGGGTTCCTACGAGCAGTACTTC	CASSYNGRGSYEQYF
TRBV28	TRBJ1-6	.	.	TGTGCCAGCAGTCCCAGGACAGCTGATAATTCACCCCTCCACTTT	CASSPRTADNSPLHF
TRBV7-9	TRBJ1-1	.	TRBD1	TGTGCCAGCAGCCGTCGACAGGGGGCGATGAACGCTGAAGCTTTCTTT	CASSRRQGAMNAEAFF
TRBV10-3	TRBJ2-1	.	.	TGTACCATCAGTGAGTCGTGGGTTTACAATGAGCAGTTCTTC	CTISESWVYNEQFF
TRBV12-3/TRBV12-4	TRBJ2-7	.	TRBD2	TGTACCAGCAGTTTAACTCTGGCTAGCGGGAGTCAAGGATCCTACGAGCAGTACTTC	CTSSLTLASGSQGSYEQYF
TRBV4-1	TRBJ2-7	many	.	TGCGCCAGCAGCCAAGAACCCAGGTACGGAAGAAGAGAGTACTTC	CASSQEPRYGRREYF
TRBV4-1	TRBJ2-7	.	.	TGCGCCAGCAGTCAAGGGTATTCGGGACCCACCTACGGGCAGTACTTC	CASSQGYSGPTYGQYF
TRBV30	TRBJ1-1	few	TRBD1	TGTGCCTGGGTCGGGACAGGGATCGTGAACACTGAAGCTTTCTTT	CAWVGTGIVNTEAFF
TRBV25-1	TRBJ2-1	.	.	TGTGCCAGCAGTGATGCGTTGCGCAATGAGCAGTTCTTC	CASSDALRNEQFF
TRBV28	TRBJ2-1	.	.	TGTGCCAGCAGGGCAAGACTAGTCTCTAATGAGCAGTTCTTC	CASRARLVSNEQFF
TRBV5-5	TRBJ1-4	few	.	TGTGCCAGCACCCTATTGATTGCAACTAATGAAAAACTGTTTTTT	CASTLLIATNEKLFF
TRBV7-9	TRBJ2-1	.	TRBD1	TGTGCTAGCGGCTTCGACAGGGGGAGAGAGAATGAGCAGTTCTTC	CASGFDRGRENEQFF
TRBV11-2	TRBJ2-3	.	.	TGTGCCAGCAGCTTGCGCGGGATCATCACGGATACGCAGTATTTT	CASSLRGIITDTQYF
TRBV19	TRBJ2-5	.	.	TGTGCCAGTAATATGTCTCATCAAGAGACCCAGTACTTC	CASNMSHQETQYF
TRBV29-1	TRBJ2-3	.	TRBD1	TGCAGCGTTCACCGGGACAGAGCTAGCACAGATACGCAATATTTT	CSVHRDRASTDTQYF
TRBV12-3/TRBV12-4	TRBJ2-1	few	TRBD2	TGTGCCAGCAGCCGTATACAGTTTCTAGCGGGAGACATAAATGAGCAGTTCTTC	CASSRIQFLAGDINEQFF
TRBV29-1	TRBJ1-1	.	.	TGCAGGGTTGAGGATCTTCTGGGATATAGCCACAGGAACACTGAAGCTTTCTTT	CRVEDLLGYSHRNTEAFF
TRBV24-1	TRBJ1-5	.	.	TGTGCCACCAGGGACCCTACAGGTCCCCCCAATCAGCTCCAGCATTTT	CATRDPTGPPNQLQHF
TRBV29-1	TRBJ2-3	many	.	TGCAGCGTTCCTCGGAGGGCTTCATGGGATACGCAGTATTTT	CSVPRRASWDTQYF
TRBV2	TRBJ2-1	.	.	TGTGCCAGCAGCGCCGGGCCCATCCAACAGGGAACCCAGTTCTTC	CASSAGPIQQGTQFF
TRBV6-5	TRBJ2-2	once	.	TGTGCCAGCCGTGCGACCGGGGAGCTGTTTTTT	CASRATGELFF
TRBV28	TRBJ1-5	.	.	TGTGCCAGCAGTTCCCGACAGCCCAATCAGCCCCAGCATTTT	CASSSRQPNQPQHF
TRBV28	TRBJ1-4	many	.	TGTGCCAGCAGCACCCAGTCGCCGCTAAAACTGTTTTTT	CASSTQSPLKLFF
TRBV5-6	TRBJ2-3	many	TRBD2	TGTGCCAGCAGCCCCCTAGCGGGGATTTGGGATAGCACAGATACGCAGTATTTT	CASSPLAGIWDSTDTQYF